Each of the 30 T cell receptor beta chains below was sequenced from the same sample in a study of blood T cell repertoires in COVID-19. Measured with immunoSEQ multiplex PCR; TCRdb has only the in-frame clones, and not every one. The sample shows around 140,000 clones, less than 90% of them seen only once. The sequencing sample was made of peripheral blood. The receptors here all came from a man aged 55-75 years with acute or convalescent COVID-19.

The rearrangement joins TRBV28 to TRBJ2-3, with a weak D call TRBD2 (5 bases). The germline V and J ends were trimmed by 5 bases and 5 bases, with 11 bases remaining between them. The CDR3 consists of 13 residues. CDR1 MDHEN and CDR2 SYDVKM come from the germline V gene. This CDR3 is CASSPGEVDTQYF. In DNA form, the CDR3 reads TGTGCCAGCAGTCCCGGGGAAGTAGATACGCAGTATTTT.

The chain uses TRBV10-3 and TRBJ1-1; D is perhaps TRBD1 (5 bases). V gave up 10 bases and J gave up 1 base, with 13 bases separating them. CDR3 size: 13 residues. The germline V gene encodes CDR1 ENHRY and CDR2 SYGVKD. CDR3 coding DNA: TGTGCCACCACCTCGGGGGGGAACACTGAAGCTTTCTTT. It specifies CATTSGGNTEAFF.

The J gene is TRBJ2-3, the V gene TRBV29-1; 10 positions agree with TRBD1. After removal of 8 bases from V and 4 bases from J, the junction contained 9 bases not matched to a gene. CDR1 and CDR2 from the germline V gene are SQVTM and ANQGSEA. The CDR3 covers 14 residues. CDR3 in DNA: TGCAGCTCAAAAGGTGGACAGGGGGCAGATACGCAGTATTTT. Its translation is CSSKGGQGADTQYF.

V is TRBV5-1 and J is TRBJ2-7, with a possible D match to TRBD1 (6 bases). V was clipped by 5 bases and J by 0 bases, with 12 bases between them. There are 14 residues in the CDR3. CDR1 is SGHRS and CDR2 is YFSETQ in the germline V gene. In DNA, the CDR3 is TGCGCCAGCAGAAACCAGGGGAGCTCCTACGAGCAGTACTTC. Residues: CASRNQGSSYEQYF.

The chain uses TRBV7-7 and TRBJ1-3; possible D gene TRBD1, 6 bases. CDR1 and CDR2 (germline): SSHAT, FNYEAQ (reference sequence). The V and J ends lost 5 bases and 0 bases respectively, with 11 bases between them. CDR3 length equals 15 residues. The CDR3 reads CASSPTGNSGNTIYF. The CDR3 DNA is TGTGCCAGCAGCCCGACAGGCAACTCTGGAAACACCATATATTTT.

V usage is TRBV29-1 and J usage is TRBJ1-4, with D maybe TRBD1 (6 bases). The germline V gene has CDR1 SQVTM and CDR2 ANQGSEA. The V gene lost 6 bases and the J gene lost 1 base, with 9 bases spanning the gap. The CDR3 runs 13 residues. CDR3 coding DNA: TGCAGCGTCACAGGGAGAACTAATGAAAAACTGTTTTTT. Translation: CSVTGRTNEKLFF.

The genes are TRBV11-2 and TRBJ2-7, with 10 bases matching TRBD1. The CDR3 is 13 amino acids. Germline loops: CDR1 SGHAT, CDR2 FQNNGV. The J segment lost 5 bases and the V segment lost 6 bases, leaving 4 bases of the junction unmatched. CDR3 sequence: CASSRQGAHEQYF. The CDR3 DNA reads TGTGCCAGCAGTCGACAGGGGGCCCACGAGCAGTACTTC.

The gene calls are TRBV4-2 and TRBJ2-1, with 13 bases matching TRBD2. V lost 0 bases, J lost 4 bases, and 0 bases stayed unmatched. The CDR3 sequence is 16 residues long. The germline gives CDR1 LGHNA, CDR2 YNFKEQ. CDR3 DNA sequence: TGTGCCAGCAGCCAAGAGGGACTAGCGGGGTACAATGAGCAGTTCTTC. Its translation: CASSQEGLAGYNEQFF.

V usage is TRBV27 and J usage is TRBJ2-6, with D possibly being TRBD2 (5 bases). CDR1 is MNHEY, CDR2 SMNVEV, per germline (reference sequence). The germline V and J ends were trimmed by 6 bases and 0 bases, with 9 bases remaining between them. This CDR3 region has 15 residues. This CDR3 reads CASRPGNSGANVLTF. The DNA for the CDR3 is TGTGCCAGCAGGCCGGGGAACTCTGGGGCCAACGTCCTGACTTTC.

The CDR3 coding sequence is TGTGCCAGTAGTTCTCGACAGGAGTGGTCTGGAAACACCATATATTTT. Its protein product is CASSSRQEWSGNTIYF. V usage is TRBV19 and J usage is TRBJ1-3; tentatively, D is TRBD1 (6 bases). V shed 5 bases and J shed 1 base, with 15 bases lying between them. The CDR3 has 16 amino acids. Germline lookup yields CDR1 LNHDA and CDR2 SQIVND (reference sequence).

The V gene is TRBV27, the J gene TRBJ2-7; tentatively, D is TRBD1 (5 bases). Deletions cut 5 bases from V and 6 bases from J, with 11 bases between. From germline, CDR1 is MNHEY and CDR2 SMNVEV (reference sequence). This CDR3 has 12 amino acids. DNA for the CDR3: TGTGCCAGCAGTCAACTTAGGGGCGAGCAGTACTTC. As protein: CASSQLRGEQYF.

This clone was picked up a small number of times. Other DNA variants within this sample encode the same CDR3. The rearrangement uses TRBV9 and TRBJ2-2; 10 bases are shared with TRBD2. Germline lookup yields CDR1 SGDLS and CDR2 YYNGEE. The length of the CDR3 is 17 residues. The junction had 6 bases not matched to a gene; V was cut back by 1 base and J by 3 bases. The CDR3 sequence is CASSVIAGGPDTGELFF. The CDR3 DNA reads TGTGCCAGCAGCGTAATAGCGGGAGGACCAGACACCGGGGAGCTGTTTTTT.

The J gene is TRBJ1-6, the V gene TRBV7-9, with 8 bases identical to TRBD1. From germline, CDR1 is SEHNR and CDR2 FQNEAQ (reference sequence). The V segment lost 1 base and the J segment 1 base; nucleotides outside the gene matches: 6. The CDR3 extends over 18 amino acids. CDR3 sequence: CASSLDRGGRSYNSPLHF. In DNA, the CDR3 is TGTGCCAGCAGCTTAGACAGGGGGGGTCGGTCCTATAATTCACCCCTCCACTTT.

The J gene is TRBJ1-3, the V gene TRBV5-1; D gene unclear. CDR1 SGHRS and CDR2 YFSETQ come from the germline V gene. V was shortened by 0 bases and J by 0 bases, with 10 bases between the two germline ends. The CDR3 length is 16 residues. The chain's CDR3 is CASSLDSENSGNTIYF. The CDR3 region has the DNA TGCGCCAGCAGCTTGGACAGTGAAAACTCTGGAAACACCATATATTTT.

The chain recombines TRBV11-3 with TRBJ2-3; TRBD2 agrees at 10 bases. This CDR3 spans 16 amino acids. The V gene's germline CDR1 is SGHNT and CDR2 YENEEA. V was clipped by 4 bases and J by 2 bases; unmatched bases: 6. CDR3 loop: CASSSSGSRHTDTQYF. For the CDR3, the DNA is TGTGCCAGCAGCTCTAGCGGGAGCCGCCACACAGATACGCAGTATTTT.

The chain couples TRBV11-2 to TRBJ1-1; no definite D call. With 5 bases removed from V and 5 bases from J, the gap between germline ends came to 12 bases. The CDR3 extends over 13 amino acids. The germline V gene encodes CDR1 SGHAT and CDR2 FQNNGV. CDR3 in amino acids: CASSLGRVTEAFF. Here the CDR3 DNA reads TGTGCCAGCAGCCTAGGTCGGGTTACTGAAGCTTTCTTT. Full variable domain (missing parts from reference TRBV11-2 and TRBJ1-1): EAGVAQSPRYKIIEKRQSVAFWCNPISGHATLYWYQQILGQGPKLLIQFQNNGVVDDSQLPKDRFSAERLKGVDSTLKIQPAKLEDSAVYLCASSLGRVTEAFFGQGTRLTVV.

The rearrangement uses TRBV6-4 and TRBJ1-2; TRBD1 aligns across 10 bases. The CDR3 loop spans 15 amino acids. V trimming: 4 bases; J trimming: 6 bases; junction bases outside the gene matches: 8. Germline assignment: CDR1 MRHNA and CDR2 SNTAGT. CDR3 coding DNA: TGTGCCAGCAGTGTACGACAGGGGGCTATCGATGGCTACACCTTC. Its protein is CASSVRQGAIDGYTF.

This chain uses TRBV3-1 (or the pseudogene TRBV3-2) with TRBJ1-2, with D perhaps TRBD1 (6 bases). In germline, CDR1 is LGHDT, CDR2 YNNKEL (reference sequence). Trimming removed 5 bases at V and 2 bases at J, with 12 bases between. The CDR3 totals 14 residues. Here the CDR3 reads CASSNGQLNYGYTF. CDR3 bases: TGTGCCAGCAGCAATGGACAGCTAAACTATGGCTACACCTTC.

The genes are TRBV5-1 and TRBJ2-3; 8 bases are shared with TRBD1. Unmatched junction bases numbered 12, after V lost 4 bases and J lost 2 bases. The CDR3 has 17 residues. Germline CDR1 and CDR2: SGHRS and YFSETQ. CDR3: CASSGDRFTQITDTQYF. The CDR3 nucleotides are TGCGCCAGCAGCGGGGACAGGTTCACTCAAATCACAGATACGCAGTATTTT.

The genes are TRBV5-1 and TRBJ2-2; the D gene is possibly TRBD1 (6 bases). CDR3 length: 16 amino acids. Germline CDR1 SGHRS, CDR2 YFSETQ. V shed 4 bases and J shed 5 bases, with 18 bases lying between them. The DNA of the CDR3 is TGCGCCAGCAGCCCCGGGTCCGTACAGGGTACCGGGGAGCTGTTTTTT. Translated, it gives CASSPGSVQGTGELFF.

This chain uses TRBV5-1 with TRBJ2-1; unclear D gene. The CDR3 extends over 16 amino acids. From germline, CDR1 is SGHRS and CDR2 YFSETQ. V gave up 0 bases and J gave up 2 bases, with 12 bases separating them. CDR3 DNA: TGCGCCAGCAGCTTGGGGTCGCTCAGAACCTACAATGAGCAGTTCTTC. This sequence encodes CASSLGSLRTYNEQFF.

The rearrangement joins TRBV6-2 or TRBV6-3 to TRBJ2-1; D is unresolved. The CDR3 spans 12 residues. V was clipped by 2 bases and J by 8 bases, with 7 bases between them. Germline CDR1 and CDR2: MNHEY and SVGEGT. The DNA of the CDR3 is TGTGCCAGCAGTTACGTACGGGATGAGCAGTTCTTC. Translated: CASSYVRDEQFF.

The CDR3 DNA sequence: TGTGCCAGCAGCGAGCGTGTGGGTGGAAACACCATATATTTT. It encodes CASSERVGGNTIYF. V is TRBV9 and J is TRBJ1-3; D is undetermined. The CDR3 runs 14 residues. V lost 3 bases, J lost 3 bases, and 10 bases lay in between. Germline values: CDR1 SGDLS, CDR2 YYNGEE. The whole variable domain, remainder taken from reference TRBV9 and TRBJ1-3, is DSGVTQTPKHLITATGQRVTLRCSPRSGDLSVYWYQQSLDQGLQFLIQYYNGEERAKGNILERFSAQQFPDLHSELNLSSLELGDSALYFCASSERVGGNTIYFGEGSWLTVV.

This rearrangement joins TRBV19 to TRBJ2-3; TRBD2 aligns across 7 bases. Germline CDR1 reads LNHDA; CDR2 reads SQIVND (reference sequence). V trimming: 7 bases; J trimming: 7 bases; junction bases outside the gene matches: 5. This CDR3 region has 12 residues. CDR3 bases: TGTGCCAGTACCTCTAGCGGCCATACGCAGTATTTT. Protein: CASTSSGHTQYF.

The chain couples TRBV27 to TRBJ2-7; maybe TRBD1 (5 bases). V was trimmed by 4 bases and J by 5 bases, leaving 12 bases between them. This CDR3 has 13 residues. The V gene's germline CDR1 is MNHEY and CDR2 SMNVEV (reference sequence). The CDR3 is CASSSTERHEQYF. In nucleotides, the CDR3 is TGTGCCAGCAGTTCGACAGAACGCCACGAGCAGTACTTC.

This clone was seen more than once but under ten times. The chain uses TRBV7-8 and TRBJ2-5; D uncertain. The CDR3 has 15 amino acids. Germline V gene data show CDR1 as SGHVS and CDR2 as FQNEAQ. The V end was cut by 3 bases, the J end by 4 bases, with 15 bases between. The CDR3 sequence: CASSFDPVRGETQYF. The CDR3 DNA reads as TGTGCCAGCAGCTTTGACCCAGTCAGAGGAGAGACCCAGTACTTC.

V gene TRBV3-1 (or the pseudogene TRBV3-2) combines with J gene TRBJ1-2, with D unclear. V gave up 1 base and J gave up 7 bases, with 13 bases separating them. This CDR3 is built from 14 residues. Germline V gene lookup returns CDR1 LGHDT and CDR2 YNNKEL (reference sequence). CDR3 nucleotides: TGTGCCAGCAGCCAAGGTTTGGTCAAACTTGGCTACACCTTC. This sequence encodes CASSQGLVKLGYTF.

The genes are TRBV18 and TRBJ2-1, with D possibly matching TRBD1 (5 bases). Trimming removed 4 bases from V and 7 bases from J, with 17 bases in between. Germline loops: CDR1 KGHSH, CDR2 LQKENI. The CDR3 totals 15 residues. The CDR3 is CASSLGQGGVNEQFF. The CDR3, as DNA: TGTGCCAGCTCACTTGGGCAGGGCGGCGTGAATGAGCAGTTCTTC.

The sample holds a few counts of this clone. The V gene is TRBV2, the J gene TRBJ2-2; possible D gene TRBD1, 5 bases. V lost 7 bases to trimming and J lost 5 bases, with 14 bases between them. The CDR3 is made up of 14 amino acids. Germline values: CDR1 SNHLY, CDR2 FYNNEI. In DNA, the CDR3 is TGTGCCAGCAACCCACAGGCTGTGACCGGGGAGCTGTTTTTT. This translates into CASNPQAVTGELFF.

The chain has TRBV27 and TRBJ2-3; D is possibly TRBD1 (6 bases). The V end was cut by 4 bases, the J end by 0 bases, with 11 bases between. Germline-derived CDR1 and CDR2 are MNHEY and SMNVEV (reference sequence). The CDR3 length is 15 residues. The CDR3 DNA sequence: TGTGCCAGCAGTTATACAGGGCTCAGCACAGATACGCAGTATTTT. Residues: CASSYTGLSTDTQYF.